This T cell receptor beta chain originates from a study of neurological immune-mediated disorders. Only a few counts were recorded for this clonotype. A total of 2 million PBMCs stored at -80 degrees C provided the unsorted libraries. MiXCR, applied by TCRdb to the 5' RACE reads, yields one record per CDR3 protein. Of approximately 60,000 distinct CDR3 sequences in the sample, around 3.5% were seen once. The CDR3 totals 15 residues. V was pared by 0 bases and J by 8 bases, with 12 bases between. The V gene's germline CDR1 is SGHRS and CDR2 YFSETQ. The V call is TRBV5-1, the J call TRBJ1-6; D unresolved. The receptor was derived from a woman in her 30s with multiple sclerosis. What was sequenced was PBMCs. The CDR3 sequence is CASSLVSARDSPLHF. The CDR3 nucleotides read TGCGCCAGCAGCTTGGTGTCCGCTCGGGATTCACCCCTCCACTTT.